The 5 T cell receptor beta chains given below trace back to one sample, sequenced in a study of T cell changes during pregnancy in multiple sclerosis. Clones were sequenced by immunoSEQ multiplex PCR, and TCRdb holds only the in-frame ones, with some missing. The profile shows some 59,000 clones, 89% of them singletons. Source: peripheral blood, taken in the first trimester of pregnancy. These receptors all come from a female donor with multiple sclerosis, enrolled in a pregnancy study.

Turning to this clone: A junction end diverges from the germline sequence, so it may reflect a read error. CDR3 nucleotide sequence: TGTGCCAGCAGCCAAGATCCAGCGGGAGACGAGCTGTACTTC. This gives the protein CASSQDPAGDELYF. This rearrangement joins TRBV4-2 to TRBJ2-7; 8 positions match TRBD2. The CDR3 contains 14 residues. Per germline, CDR1 LGHNA and CDR2 YNFKEQ.

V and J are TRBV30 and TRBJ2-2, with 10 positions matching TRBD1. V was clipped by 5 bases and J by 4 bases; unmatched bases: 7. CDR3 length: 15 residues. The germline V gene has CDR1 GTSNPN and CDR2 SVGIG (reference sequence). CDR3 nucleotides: TGTGCCTGGGTGAAAGGGACAGGGGTCACCGGGGAGCTGTTTTTT. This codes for CAWVKGTGVTGELFF.

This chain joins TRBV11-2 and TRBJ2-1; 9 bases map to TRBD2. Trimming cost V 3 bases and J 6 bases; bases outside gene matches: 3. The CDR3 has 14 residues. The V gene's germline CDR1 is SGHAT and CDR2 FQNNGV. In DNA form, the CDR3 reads TGTGCCAGCAGCTTGGGCGGGGGGGCCAATGAGCAGTTCTTC. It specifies CASSLGGGANEQFF.

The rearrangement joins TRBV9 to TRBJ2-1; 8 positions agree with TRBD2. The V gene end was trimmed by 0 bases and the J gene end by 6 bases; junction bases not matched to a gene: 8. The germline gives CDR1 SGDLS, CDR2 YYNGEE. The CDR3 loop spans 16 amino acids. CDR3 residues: CASSVVSGGGGNEQFF. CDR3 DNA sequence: TGTGCCAGCAGCGTAGTGAGCGGGGGTGGGGGCAATGAGCAGTTCTTC.

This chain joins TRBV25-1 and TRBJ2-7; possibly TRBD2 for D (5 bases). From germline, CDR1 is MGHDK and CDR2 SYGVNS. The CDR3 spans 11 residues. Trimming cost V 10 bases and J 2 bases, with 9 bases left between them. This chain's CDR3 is CATKLAYEQYF. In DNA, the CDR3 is TGTGCCACCAAACTAGCCTACGAGCAGTACTTC.